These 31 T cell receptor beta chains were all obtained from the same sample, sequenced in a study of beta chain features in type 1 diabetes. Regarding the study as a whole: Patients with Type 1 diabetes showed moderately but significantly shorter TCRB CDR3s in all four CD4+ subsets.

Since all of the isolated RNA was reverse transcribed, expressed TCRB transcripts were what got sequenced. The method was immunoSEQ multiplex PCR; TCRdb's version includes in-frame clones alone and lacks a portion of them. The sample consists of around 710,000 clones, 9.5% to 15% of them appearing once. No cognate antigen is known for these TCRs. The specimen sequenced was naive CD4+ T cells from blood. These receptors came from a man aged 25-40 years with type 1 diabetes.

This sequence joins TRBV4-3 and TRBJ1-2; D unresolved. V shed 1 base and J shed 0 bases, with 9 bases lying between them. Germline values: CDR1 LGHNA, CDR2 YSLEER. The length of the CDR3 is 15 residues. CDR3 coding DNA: TGCGCCAGCAGCCAAGGGGCGACGGCTAACTATGGCTACACCTTC. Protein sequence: CASSQGATANYGYTF.

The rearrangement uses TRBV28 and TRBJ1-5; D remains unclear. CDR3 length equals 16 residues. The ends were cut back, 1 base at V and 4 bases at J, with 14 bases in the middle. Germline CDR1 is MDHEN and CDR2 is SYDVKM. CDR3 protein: CASSLSVPSPNQPQHF. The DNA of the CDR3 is TGTGCCAGCAGTTTATCCGTCCCCTCTCCTAATCAGCCCCAGCATTTT.

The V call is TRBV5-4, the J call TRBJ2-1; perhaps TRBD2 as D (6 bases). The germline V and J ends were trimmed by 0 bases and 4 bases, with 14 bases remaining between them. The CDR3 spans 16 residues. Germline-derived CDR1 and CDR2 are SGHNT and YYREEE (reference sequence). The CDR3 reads CASSLAMRGAYNEQFF. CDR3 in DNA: TGTGCCAGCAGCTTGGCCATGCGGGGAGCATACAATGAGCAGTTCTTC.

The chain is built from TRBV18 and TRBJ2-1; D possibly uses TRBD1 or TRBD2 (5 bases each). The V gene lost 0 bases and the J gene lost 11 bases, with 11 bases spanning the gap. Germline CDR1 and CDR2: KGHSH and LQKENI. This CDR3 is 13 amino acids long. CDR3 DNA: TGTGCCAGCTCACCACCGATGGGGGTCAAGCAGTTCTTC. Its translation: CASSPPMGVKQFF.

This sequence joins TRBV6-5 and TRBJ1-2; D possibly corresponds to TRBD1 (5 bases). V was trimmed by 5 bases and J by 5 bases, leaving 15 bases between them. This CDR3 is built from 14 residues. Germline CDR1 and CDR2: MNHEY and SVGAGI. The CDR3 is CASSRKGRGYGYTF. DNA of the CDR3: TGTGCCAGCAGTCGAAAGGGGCGCGGATATGGCTACACCTTC.

CDR3 in amino acids: CASSSQGSNNNSPLHF. CDR3 in DNA: TGTGCCAGCAGTTCCCAGGGAAGCAATAATAATTCACCCCTCCACTTT. The chain has TRBV2 and TRBJ1-6; a possible D gene is TRBD1 (5 bases). Trimming took 5 bases from V and 5 from J, leaving 16 bases between them. The CDR3 has 16 residues. Germline V CDR1 and CDR2: SNHLY, FYNNEI.

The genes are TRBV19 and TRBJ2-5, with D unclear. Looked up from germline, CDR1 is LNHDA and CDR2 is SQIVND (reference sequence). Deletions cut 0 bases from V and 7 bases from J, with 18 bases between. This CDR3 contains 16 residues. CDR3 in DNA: TGTGCCAGTAGTATAGATTACCAGCCCGGTAGTGGGACCCAGTACTTC. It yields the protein CASSIDYQPGSGTQYF.

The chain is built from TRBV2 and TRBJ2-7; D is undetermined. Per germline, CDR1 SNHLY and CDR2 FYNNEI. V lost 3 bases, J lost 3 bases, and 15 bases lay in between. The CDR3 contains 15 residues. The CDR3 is CASSDNREPIYEQYF. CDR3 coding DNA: TGTGCCAGCAGTGATAACAGAGAACCGATCTACGAGCAGTACTTC. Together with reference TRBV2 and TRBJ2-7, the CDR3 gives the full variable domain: EPEVTQTPSHQVTQMGQEVILRCVPISNHLYFYWYRQILGQKVEFLVSFYNNEISEKSEIFDDQFSVERPDGSNFTLKIRSTKLEDSAMYFCASSDNREPIYEQYFGPGTRLTVT.

The DNA of the CDR3 is TGTGCCAGCAGCTTTGTCCTAGCGGACGTCTACGAGCAGTACTTC. Residues: CASSFVLADVYEQYF. The genes are TRBV5-6 and TRBJ2-7, with 7 nucleotides matching TRBD2. Germline CDR1 reads SGHDT; CDR2 reads YYEEEE. The CDR3 contains 15 residues. Trimming took 2 bases from V and 3 from J; bases not matched to a gene: 8.

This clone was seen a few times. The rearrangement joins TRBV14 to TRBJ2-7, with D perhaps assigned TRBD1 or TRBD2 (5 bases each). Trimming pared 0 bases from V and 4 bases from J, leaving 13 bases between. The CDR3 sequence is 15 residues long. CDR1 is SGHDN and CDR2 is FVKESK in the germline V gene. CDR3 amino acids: CASSQEPGTFYEQYF. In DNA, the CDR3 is TGTGCCAGCAGCCAAGAGCCCGGGACCTTTTACGAGCAGTACTTC.

The CDR3 sequence is CASSFGANTEAFF. CDR3 nucleotide sequence: TGTGCCAGCAGCTTCGGGGCGAACACTGAAGCTTTCTTT. The chain joins TRBV7-9 to TRBJ1-1; perhaps TRBD1 as D (5 bases). Trimming left V 3 bases short and J 1 base short, with 6 bases between. Per germline, CDR1 SEHNR and CDR2 FQNEAQ (reference sequence). The CDR3 totals 13 residues.

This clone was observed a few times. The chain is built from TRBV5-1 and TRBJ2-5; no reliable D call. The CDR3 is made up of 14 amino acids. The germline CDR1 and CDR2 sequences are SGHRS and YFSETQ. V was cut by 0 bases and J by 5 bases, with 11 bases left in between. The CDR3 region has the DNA TGCGCCAGCAGCTTGGGGTCTGACCGGGAGACCCAGTACTTC. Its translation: CASSLGSDRETQYF. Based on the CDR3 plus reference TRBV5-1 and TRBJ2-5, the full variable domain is KAGVTQTPRYLIKTRGQQVTLSCSPISGHRSVSWYQQTPGQGLQFLFEYFSETQRNKGNFPGRFSGRQFSNSRSEMNVSTLELGDSALYLCASSLGSDRETQYFGPGTRLLVL.

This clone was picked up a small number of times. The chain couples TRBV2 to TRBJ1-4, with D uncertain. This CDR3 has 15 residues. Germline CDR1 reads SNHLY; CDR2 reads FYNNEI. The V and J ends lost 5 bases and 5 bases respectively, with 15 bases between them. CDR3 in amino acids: CASSLNRVINEKLFF. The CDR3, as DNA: TGTGCCAGCAGTTTAAACCGGGTCATCAATGAAAAACTGTTTTTT.

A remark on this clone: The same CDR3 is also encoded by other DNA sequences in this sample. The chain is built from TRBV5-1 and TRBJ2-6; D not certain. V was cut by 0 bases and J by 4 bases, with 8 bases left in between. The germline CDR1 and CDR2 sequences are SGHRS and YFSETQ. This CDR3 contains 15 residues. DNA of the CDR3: TGCGCCAGCAGCTTGGAAACATCCGGGGCCAACGTCCTGACTTTC. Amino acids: CASSLETSGANVLTF.

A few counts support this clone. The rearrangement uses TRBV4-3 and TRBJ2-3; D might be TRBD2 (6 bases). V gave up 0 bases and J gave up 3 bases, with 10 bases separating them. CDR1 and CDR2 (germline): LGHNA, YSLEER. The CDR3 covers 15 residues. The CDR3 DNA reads TGCGCCAGCAGCCAAGAAGTGGGGGGAACAGATACGCAGTATTTT. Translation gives CASSQEVGGTDTQYF.

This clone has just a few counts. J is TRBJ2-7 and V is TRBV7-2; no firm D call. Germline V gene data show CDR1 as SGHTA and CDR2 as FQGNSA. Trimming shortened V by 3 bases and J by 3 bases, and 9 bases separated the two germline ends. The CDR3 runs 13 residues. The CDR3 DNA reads TGTGCCAGCAGCTTCGGTGGGGACTACGAGCAGTACTTC. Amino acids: CASSFGGDYEQYF.

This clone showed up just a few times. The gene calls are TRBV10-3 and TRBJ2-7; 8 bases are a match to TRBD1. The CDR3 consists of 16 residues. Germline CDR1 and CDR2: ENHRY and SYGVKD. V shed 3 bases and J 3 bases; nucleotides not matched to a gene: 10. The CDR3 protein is CAISDDPGQGFYEQYF. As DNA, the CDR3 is TGTGCCATCAGTGATGATCCAGGACAGGGTTTCTACGAGCAGTACTTC.

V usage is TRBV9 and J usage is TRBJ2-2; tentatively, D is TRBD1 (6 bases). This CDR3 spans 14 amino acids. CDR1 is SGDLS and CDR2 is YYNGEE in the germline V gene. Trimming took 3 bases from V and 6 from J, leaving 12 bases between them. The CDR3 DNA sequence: TGTGCCAGCAGCGCCCACGAGGGGGCCGGGGAGCTGTTTTTT. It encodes CASSAHEGAGELFF.

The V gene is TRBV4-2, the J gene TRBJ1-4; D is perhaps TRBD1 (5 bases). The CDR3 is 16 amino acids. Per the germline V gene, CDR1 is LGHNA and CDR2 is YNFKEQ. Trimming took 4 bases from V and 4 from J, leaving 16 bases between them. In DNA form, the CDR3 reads TGTGCCAGCAGCCCGTCCGGGACCCTGGGTAATGAAAAACTGTTTTTT. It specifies CASSPSGTLGNEKLFF.

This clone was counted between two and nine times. The CDR3 DNA is TGTGCCAGCTCACCACGAATGCAACAGGAACCGAACACCGGGGAGCTGTTTTTT. Translated, it gives CASSPRMQQEPNTGELFF. J is TRBJ2-2 and V is TRBV18; D may be TRBD1 (5 bases). The CDR3 is made up of 18 amino acids. CDR1 is KGHSH and CDR2 is LQKENI in the germline V gene. V lost 1 base to trimming and J lost 0 bases, with 15 bases between them.

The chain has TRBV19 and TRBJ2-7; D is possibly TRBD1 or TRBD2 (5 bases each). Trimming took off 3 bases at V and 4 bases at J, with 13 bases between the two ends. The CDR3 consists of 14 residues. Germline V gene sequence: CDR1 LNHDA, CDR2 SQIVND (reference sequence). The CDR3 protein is CASSITGAFYEQYF. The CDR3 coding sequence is TGTGCCAGTAGTATCACCGGGGCCTTTTACGAGCAGTACTTC.

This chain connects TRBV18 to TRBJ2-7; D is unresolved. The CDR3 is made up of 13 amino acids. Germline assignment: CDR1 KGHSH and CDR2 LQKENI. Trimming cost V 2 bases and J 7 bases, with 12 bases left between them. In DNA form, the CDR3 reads TGTGCCAGCTCACCAGGCAGTCCGAGTGAGCAGTACTTC. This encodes CASSPGSPSEQYF.

This CDR3 reads CASSAFMPGTDGKLFF. The CDR3 bases are TGTGCCAGCAGCGCCTTCATGCCCGGGACAGACGGAAAACTGTTTTTT. The chain uses TRBV7-2 and TRBJ1-4; TRBD1 matches at 7 bases. Unmatched junction bases numbered 16, after V lost 5 bases and J lost 10 bases. The CDR3 covers 16 residues. Per the germline V gene, CDR1 is SGHTA and CDR2 is FQGNSA.

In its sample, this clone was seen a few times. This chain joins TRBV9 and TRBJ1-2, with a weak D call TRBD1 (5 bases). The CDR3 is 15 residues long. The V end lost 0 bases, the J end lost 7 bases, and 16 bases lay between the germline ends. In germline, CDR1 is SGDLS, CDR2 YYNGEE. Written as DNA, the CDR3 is TGTGCCAGCAGCGTAGGCTATGGGGCGCAACGTGGCTACACCTTC. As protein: CASSVGYGAQRGYTF.

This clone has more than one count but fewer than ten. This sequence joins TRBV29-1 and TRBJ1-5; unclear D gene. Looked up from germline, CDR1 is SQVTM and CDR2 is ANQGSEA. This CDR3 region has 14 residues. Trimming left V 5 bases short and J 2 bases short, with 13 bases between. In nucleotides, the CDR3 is TGCAGCGTTCTTACTTCGGTAGGCAATCAGCCCCAGCATTTT. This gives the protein CSVLTSVGNQPQHF.

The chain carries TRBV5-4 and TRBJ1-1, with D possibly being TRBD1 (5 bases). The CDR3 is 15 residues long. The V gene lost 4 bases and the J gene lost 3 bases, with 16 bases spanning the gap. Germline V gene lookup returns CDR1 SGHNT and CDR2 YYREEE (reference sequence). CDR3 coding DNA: TGTGCCAGCAGCCTGGACACTGGCGCCTACACTGAAGCTTTCTTT. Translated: CASSLDTGAYTEAFF.

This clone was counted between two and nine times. This chain's CDR3 is CATSGGNNQPQHF. DNA of the CDR3: TGTGCTACATCAGGGGGTAATAATCAGCCCCAGCATTTT. This chain uses TRBV7-8 with TRBJ1-5; 7 bases are shared with TRBD1. Germline CDR1 SGHVS, CDR2 FQNEAQ. The CDR3 loop spans 13 amino acids.

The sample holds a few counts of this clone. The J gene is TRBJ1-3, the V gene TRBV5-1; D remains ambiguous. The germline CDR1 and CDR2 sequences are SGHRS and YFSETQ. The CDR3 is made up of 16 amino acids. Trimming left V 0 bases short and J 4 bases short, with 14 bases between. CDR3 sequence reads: CASSLESSRTGNTIYF. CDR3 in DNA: TGCGCCAGCAGCTTGGAGTCTAGCCGGACGGGAAACACCATATATTTT.

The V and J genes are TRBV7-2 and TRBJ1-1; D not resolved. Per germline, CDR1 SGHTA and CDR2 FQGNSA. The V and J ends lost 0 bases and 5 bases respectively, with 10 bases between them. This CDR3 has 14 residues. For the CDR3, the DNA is TGTGCCAGCAGCTTAGCGGGAGGATGGACTGAAGCTTTCTTT. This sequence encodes CASSLAGGWTEAFF.

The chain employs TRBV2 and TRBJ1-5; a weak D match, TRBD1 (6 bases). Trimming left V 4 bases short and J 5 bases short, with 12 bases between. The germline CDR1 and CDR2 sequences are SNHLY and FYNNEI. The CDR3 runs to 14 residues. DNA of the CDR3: TGTGCCAGCAGTGGTACAGGGTGGGATCAGCCCCAGCATTTT. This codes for CASSGTGWDQPQHF.

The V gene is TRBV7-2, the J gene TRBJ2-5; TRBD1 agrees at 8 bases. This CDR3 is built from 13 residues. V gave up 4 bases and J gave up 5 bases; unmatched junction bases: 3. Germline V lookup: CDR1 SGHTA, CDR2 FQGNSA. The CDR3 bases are TGTGCCAGCAGCTCGGACAGGGTGGAGACCCAGTACTTC. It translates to CASSSDRVETQYF.